The 16 T cell receptor beta chains in this list originate from one sample, sequenced in a study of blood T cell repertoires in COVID-19. The repertoire was sequenced with immunoSEQ multiplex PCR; TCRdb's copy has only in-frame clones and lacks some. The repertoire holds about 160,000 clones, with approximately 88% as singletons. The specimen was peripheral blood. Receptor source: a man aged 55 to 69 with acute or convalescent COVID-19.

The chain is built from TRBV7-2 and TRBJ1-4; tentative D call: TRBD1 (5 bases). CDR3 length: 13 amino acids. V was pared by 7 bases and J by 7 bases, with 13 bases between. Germline V lookup: CDR1 SGHTA, CDR2 FQGNSA. The CDR3 DNA sequence: TGTGCCAGCACCCCCGGGGGAGCTGAAAAACTGTTTTTT. Encoded protein: CASTPGGAEKLFF.

The genes are TRBV5-1 and TRBJ2-7, with 9 bases aligning to TRBD1. CDR1 is SGHRS and CDR2 is YFSETQ in the germline V gene. The trim removed 4 bases at V and 0 bases at J, leaving 5 bases unmatched. This CDR3 contains 15 residues. The CDR3 here is CASSVQGAPSYEQYF. As DNA, the CDR3 is TGCGCCAGCAGCGTACAGGGGGCCCCCTCCTACGAGCAGTACTTC.

The chain links TRBV30 to TRBJ1-2; 10 bases line up with TRBD1. CDR1 and CDR2 (germline): GTSNPN, SVGIG (reference sequence). This CDR3 has 13 amino acids. V shed 0 bases, J shed 6 bases, and the junction held 1 base outside the gene matches. The CDR3: CAWSVGTGDGYTF. In nucleotides, the CDR3 is TGTGCCTGGAGTGTAGGGACAGGGGATGGCTACACCTTC.

This sequence joins TRBV6-5 and TRBJ1-2, with 8 bases identical to TRBD1. The CDR3 totals 13 residues. From germline, CDR1 is MNHEY and CDR2 SVGAGI. V gave up 7 bases and J gave up 7 bases; unmatched junction bases: 8. CDR3: CASNLSGGGGYTF. The DNA for the CDR3 is TGTGCCAGCAACCTTTCAGGGGGCGGTGGCTACACCTTC.

V is TRBV4-1 and J is TRBJ1-5, with 8 bases that match TRBD1. V shed 1 base and J 3 bases; nucleotides not matched to a gene: 8. Germline CDR1 and CDR2: MGHRA and YSYEKL. This CDR3 is 17 amino acids long. This chain's CDR3 is CASSQGRQGALNQPQHF. CDR3 nucleotide sequence: TGCGCCAGCAGCCAAGGTCGGCAGGGGGCTCTCAATCAGCCCCAGCATTTT.

The chain employs TRBV4-1 and TRBJ2-7, with TRBD2 identical over 8 bases. Germline V lookup: CDR1 MGHRA, CDR2 YSYEKL. J gave up 1 base and V 0 bases, and 2 bases lay outside the gene matches. The CDR3 spans 15 residues. CDR3 region: CASSQEGGRSYEQYF. The CDR3 DNA sequence: TGCGCCAGCAGCCAAGAAGGCGGGAGGTCCTACGAGCAGTACTTC.

This clone was counted a single time. The V and J genes are TRBV20-1 and TRBJ1-4; D remains unclear. Germline V gene sequence: CDR1 DFQATT, CDR2 SNEGSKA (reference sequence). The V gene lost 3 bases and the J gene lost 8 bases, with 19 bases spanning the gap. This CDR3 region has 15 residues. CDR3 in amino acids: CSASPVLKGREKLFF. The CDR3 DNA reads as TGCAGTGCTAGTCCCGTCCTCAAAGGCAGGGAAAAACTGTTTTTT.

V is TRBV4-3 and J is TRBJ1-2; D possibly corresponds to TRBD1 (6 bases). V lost 1 base and J 13 bases, leaving 13 bases between the germline ends. This CDR3 spans 12 amino acids. CDR1 is LGHNA, CDR2 YSLEER, per germline. The CDR3 loop reads CASSQVGGRLTF. DNA for the CDR3: TGCGCCAGCAGCCAAGTCGGGGGGCGCCTCACCTTC.

The V gene is TRBV11-2, the J gene TRBJ2-2, with TRBD2 as a possible D gene (6 bases). The V end was cut by 7 bases, the J end by 2 bases, with 11 bases between. CDR3 length: 14 residues. Germline CDR1 and CDR2: SGHAT and FQNNGV. CDR3 nucleotides: TGTGCCAGCAACTCGGGGGTCAACACCGGGGAGCTGTTTTTT. Protein product: CASNSGVNTGELFF. The full variable domain, with the rest looked up from reference TRBV11-2 and TRBJ2-2, is EAGVAQSPRYKIIEKRQSVAFWCNPISGHATLYWYQQILGQGPKLLIQFQNNGVVDDSQLPKDRFSAERLKGVDSTLKIQPAKLEDSAVYLCASNSGVNTGELFFGEGSRLTVL.

The rearrangement links TRBV5-1 to TRBJ1-3; weak D call: TRBD1 (6 bases). The germline gives CDR1 SGHRS, CDR2 YFSETQ. The CDR3 spans 15 residues. V was shortened by 2 bases and J by 2 bases, with 11 bases between the two germline ends. This CDR3 reads CASSFSGTTGNTIYF. The CDR3 coding sequence is TGCGCCAGCAGCTTCTCTGGGACAACTGGAAACACCATATATTTT.

V usage is TRBV5-1 and J usage is TRBJ2-3; 10 nucleotides match TRBD2. CDR3 length: 17 residues. V shed 3 bases, J shed 2 bases, and the junction held 9 bases outside the gene matches. Germline V lookup: CDR1 SGHRS, CDR2 YFSETQ. The CDR3 loop is CASSSASGGVITDTQYF. The CDR3 coding sequence is TGCGCCAGCAGCTCGGCTAGCGGGGGAGTAATCACAGATACGCAGTATTTT.

In nucleotides, the CDR3 is TGTGCCAGCAAAGATCCGGGGACTGAAGCTTTCTTT. It codes for CASKDPGTEAFF. The rearrangement uses TRBV25-1 and TRBJ1-1; D is unclear. CDR3 size: 12 residues. V was shortened by 7 bases and J by 5 bases, with 11 bases between the two germline ends. Germline CDR1 reads MGHDK; CDR2 reads SYGVNS.

CDR3 coding DNA: TGTGCCAGCAGCGCGACCCGCGGAACGAACACCGGGGAGCTGTTTTTT. Its protein product is CASSATRGTNTGELFF. The chain employs TRBV5-4 and TRBJ2-2, with no clear D. Germline CDR1 and CDR2: SGHNT and YYREEE (reference sequence). Trimming pared 4 bases from V and 0 bases from J, leaving 13 bases between. This CDR3 spans 16 amino acids.

This CDR3 is CASSSRPGQDYYGYTF. The CDR3 nucleotides read TGTGCCAGCAGCTCCCGCCCGGGACAGGATTACTATGGCTACACCTTC. The chain joins TRBV7-2 to TRBJ1-2, with 8 bases matching TRBD1. Germline values: CDR1 SGHTA, CDR2 FQGNSA. Losses at the gene ends were 4 bases for V and 3 bases for J; bases not matched to a gene: 10. The CDR3 runs to 16 residues.

This rearrangement joins TRBV6-5 to TRBJ2-7; TRBD1 agrees at 10 bases. CDR3 length equals 13 residues. With V trimmed by 10 bases and J by 5 bases, 8 bases remained unmatched. Per the germline V gene, CDR1 is MNHEY and CDR2 is SVGAGI. In nucleotides, the CDR3 is TGTGCCACCAGGACAGGGGGTAAAGACGAGCAGTACTTC. Encoded protein: CATRTGGKDEQYF.

The J gene is TRBJ1-2, the V gene TRBV18; D uncertain. Germline CDR1 and CDR2: KGHSH and LQKENI. The CDR3 has 13 amino acids. V dropped 3 bases and J dropped 8 bases, with 13 bases sitting between them. CDR3 DNA: TGTGCCAGCTCACCCTCTTCCTCGGGGGGCTACACCTTC. Its translation is CASSPSSSGGYTF.